This T cell receptor beta chain was found in a study of OX40 agonist ivuxolimab in advanced cancers. At the level of the study: Recorded diagnoses for dose-escalation patients were hepatocellular carcinoma, melanoma, renal cell or head and neck cancer. Of the patients, three showed partial responses, one with hepatocellular carcinoma and two with cutaneous melanoma. Points from the study as a whole: In a subset of nonresponders, normalized T-cell clonal expansion was also low.

The V gene lost 7 bases and the J gene lost 2 bases, with 7 bases spanning the gap. The CDR3 has 11 residues. Germline CDR1 and CDR2: DFQATT and SNEGSKA (reference sequence). A word on this clone: Its cognate antigen is unknown.

The table came from immunoSEQ multiplex PCR; TCRdb's copy has only in-frame clones and leaves some out. Here the sample spans nearly 60,000 clones, around 90% being singletons. This chain links TRBV20-1 with TRBJ2-3, with no clear D. The TCR sequence derives from an adult with an advanced solid tumor such as melanoma, head and neck, liver or kidney cancer. Sequenced material: CD4+ or CD8+ T cells sorted from blood, taken in a trial of the OX40 agonist ivuxolimab. The CDR3 nucleotides are TGCAGTGGGGCTAACACAGATACGCAGTATTTT. This sequence encodes CSGANTDTQYF.